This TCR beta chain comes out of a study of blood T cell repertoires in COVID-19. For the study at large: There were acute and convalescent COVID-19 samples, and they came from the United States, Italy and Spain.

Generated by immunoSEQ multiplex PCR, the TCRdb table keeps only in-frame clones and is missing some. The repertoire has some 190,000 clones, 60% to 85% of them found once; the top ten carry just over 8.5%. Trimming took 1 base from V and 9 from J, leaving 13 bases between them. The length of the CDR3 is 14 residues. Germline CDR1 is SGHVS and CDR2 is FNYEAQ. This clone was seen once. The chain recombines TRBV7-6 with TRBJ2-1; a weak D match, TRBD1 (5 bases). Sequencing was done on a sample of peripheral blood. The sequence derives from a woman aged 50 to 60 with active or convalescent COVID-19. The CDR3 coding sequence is TGTGCCAGCAGCTTAGTAGGGGCACGCGTTGAGCAGTTCTTC. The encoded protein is CASSLVGARVEQFF.